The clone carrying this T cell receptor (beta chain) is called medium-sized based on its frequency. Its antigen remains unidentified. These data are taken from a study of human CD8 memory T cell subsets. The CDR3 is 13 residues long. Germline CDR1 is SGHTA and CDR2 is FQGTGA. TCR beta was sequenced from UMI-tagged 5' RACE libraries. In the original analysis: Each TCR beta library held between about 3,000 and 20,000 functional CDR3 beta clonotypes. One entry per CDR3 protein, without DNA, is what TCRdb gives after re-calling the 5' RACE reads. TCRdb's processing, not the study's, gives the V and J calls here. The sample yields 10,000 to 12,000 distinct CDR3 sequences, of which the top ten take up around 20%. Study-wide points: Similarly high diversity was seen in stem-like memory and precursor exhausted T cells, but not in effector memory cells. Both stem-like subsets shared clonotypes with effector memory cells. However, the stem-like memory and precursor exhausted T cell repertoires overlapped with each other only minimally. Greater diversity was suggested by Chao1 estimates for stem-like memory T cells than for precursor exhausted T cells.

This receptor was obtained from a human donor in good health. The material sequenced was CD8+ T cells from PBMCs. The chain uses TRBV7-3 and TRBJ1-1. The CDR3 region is CASSFNGGTEAFF.